The sample holds a few counts of the clone carrying this T cell receptor beta chain. What it binds is not known. Using its own MiXCR run on the 5' RACE reads, TCRdb lists one record per CDR3 protein. The table lists approximately 300,000 distinct CDR3 sequences, approximately 9% of them singletons. Germline V gives CDR1 SGHTA, CDR2 FQGNSA. This CDR3 has 13 amino acids. The V end was cut by 0 bases, the J end by 5 bases, with 6 bases between. This specimen comes from a study of T cells after yellow fever vaccination. Study results and caveats: Once the booster was given, most primary-vaccination clones reappeared, at about 96% for CD4 and 85% to 90% for CD8.

The sequence came from a man aged 18-30 years who received the YFV17D yellow fever vaccine. The source was PBMCs, collected on the day of the first yellow fever vaccination. The chain employs TRBV7-2 and TRBJ2-3; no definite D call. The CDR3 region is CASSLAPGDTQYF. CDR3 in DNA: TGTGCCAGCAGCTTAGCCCCAGGAGATACGCAGTATTTT.